The 19 T cell receptor beta chains below all came from one sample that was sequenced in a study of T cell responses to AZD1222 COVID-19 vaccine. Using immunoSEQ multiplex PCR, the repertoire was profiled, and TCRdb retains in-frame clones only, with some absent. The top ten hold approximately 3.6% of the sample, which has some 150,000 clones, roughly 90% seen once. Sequencing used peripheral blood, obtained 28 days after the second AZD1222 dose. These receptors originate from an adult who received the AZD1222 COVID-19 vaccine.

The chain recombines TRBV5-8 with TRBJ1-1; D is unclear. The CDR3 sequence is 12 residues long. In germline, CDR1 is SGHTS, CDR2 YDEGEE. Trimming shortened V by 0 bases and J by 7 bases, and 7 bases separated the two germline ends. The CDR3 protein is CASSLVFREAFF. Here the CDR3 DNA reads TGTGCCAGCAGCTTGGTATTCCGTGAAGCTTTCTTT.

The genes are TRBV11-2 and TRBJ2-1, with 8 bases identical to TRBD2. J gave up 2 bases and V 5 bases, and 8 bases lay outside the gene matches. The length of the CDR3 is 16 residues. Per the germline V gene, CDR1 is SGHAT and CDR2 is FQNNGV. The CDR3 is CASSGGPGLAYNEQFF. DNA of the CDR3: TGTGCCAGCAGCGGTGGCCCGGGACTAGCCTACAATGAGCAGTTCTTC.

The chain recombines TRBV30 with TRBJ2-5; D is possibly TRBD1 (6 bases). Trimming removed 0 bases from V and 6 bases from J, with 29 bases in between. This CDR3 is 19 amino acids long. Germline V gives CDR1 GTSNPN, CDR2 SVGIG (reference sequence). The CDR3 spells CAWSVVGRGNRVLRKTQYF. CDR3 sequence (DNA): TGTGCCTGGAGTGTTGTCGGCAGGGGAAATCGCGTCCTAAGAAAGACCCAGTACTTC. Combining the CDR3 with reference TRBV30 and TRBJ2-5 gives the whole variable domain SQTIHQWPATLVQPVGSPLSLECTVEGTSNPNLYWYRQAAGRGLQLLFYSVGIGQISSEVPQNLSASRPQDRQFILSSKKLLLSDSGFYLCAWSVVGRGNRVLRKTQYFGPGTRLLVL.

V and J are TRBV6-1 and TRBJ2-1; TRBD2 is a possible D gene (5 bases). Germline V gene data show CDR1 as MNHNS and CDR2 as SASEGT. V was cut by 2 bases and J by 2 bases, with 10 bases left in between. The CDR3 has 15 amino acids. For the CDR3, the DNA is TGTGCCAGCAGTGAATCCGGGAACACCTACAATGAGCAGTTCTTC. Protein sequence: CASSESGNTYNEQFF.

The chain links TRBV4-1 to TRBJ2-7; 8 nucleotides agree with TRBD1. Germline assignment: CDR1 MGHRA and CDR2 YSYEKL. CDR3 length: 15 residues. J lost 4 bases, V lost 0 bases, and 5 bases had no gene match. The CDR3 DNA follows: TGCGCCAGCAGCCAAGATGAACAGGGGGAATACGAGCAGTACTTC. As protein: CASSQDEQGEYEQYF.

This clone occurred once. The V gene is TRBV24-1, the J gene TRBJ2-2, with D perhaps TRBD2 (5 bases). From germline, CDR1 is KGHDR and CDR2 SFDVKD. Trimming removed 10 bases from V and 13 bases from J, with 21 bases in between. The CDR3 covers 13 residues. The CDR3: CATQTSPGSLLFF. The CDR3 DNA follows: TGTGCCACACAGACGTCCCCGGGGTCGTTGCTGTTTTTT.

The V gene is TRBV27, the J gene TRBJ1-1, with D perhaps matching TRBD1 (6 bases). Trimming shortened V by 3 bases and J by 8 bases, and 16 bases separated the two germline ends. CDR3 length: 14 amino acids. Germline-derived CDR1 and CDR2 are MNHEY and SMNVEV (reference sequence). The DNA for the CDR3 is TGTGCCAGCAGTTTTCGGGCTTTAGGGGGGGAAGCTTTCTTT. It encodes CASSFRALGGEAFF.

This clone appeared a single time. The rearrangement joins TRBV5-1 to TRBJ1-4; D is uncertain. The germline V and J ends were trimmed by 4 bases and 3 bases, with 16 bases remaining between them. CDR3 size: 16 residues. Germline V gives CDR1 SGHRS, CDR2 YFSETQ. The CDR3 region has the DNA TGCGCCAGCAGCCGGTCTCTCGCCGAATCTAATGAAAAACTGTTTTTT. Translation gives CASSRSLAESNEKLFF.

This chain links TRBV7-8 with TRBJ2-5; D not resolved. The CDR3 runs to 19 residues. Trimming took 5 bases from V and 7 from J, leaving 32 bases between them. The germline V gene has CDR1 SGHVS and CDR2 FQNEAQ. The CDR3, as DNA: TGTGCCAGCAGCCCGACCCGACGTGGGCCGAACACCCTCAAGTGGACCCAGTACTTC. Amino acid sequence: CASSPTRRGPNTLKWTQYF.

The genes are TRBV28 and TRBJ2-3; TRBD1 might be the D (6 bases). CDR3 length: 15 amino acids. The germline V and J ends were trimmed by 2 bases and 4 bases, with 13 bases remaining between them. In germline, CDR1 is MDHEN, CDR2 SYDVKM. DNA for the CDR3: TGTGCCAGCAGTTTAGGAGGACAGCTCTCAGATACGCAGTATTTT. Translation: CASSLGGQLSDTQYF.

This clone appeared a single time. V and J are TRBV18 and TRBJ2-7; D uncertain. Trimming removed 2 bases at V and 1 base at J, with 9 bases between. The CDR3 runs 14 residues. CDR1 is KGHSH, CDR2 LQKENI, per germline. The CDR3 coding sequence is TGTGCCAGCTCACCAAACTCGGCGTCCTACGAGCAGTACTTC. The encoded protein is CASSPNSASYEQYF.

This clone showed up just once. The V call is TRBV4-1, the J call TRBJ2-7; 9 bases are a match to TRBD2. Per germline, CDR1 MGHRA and CDR2 YSYEKL. V was clipped by 7 bases and J by 2 bases; unmatched bases: 9. The CDR3 runs to 15 residues. CDR3 region: CASTQVAGVTYEQYF. DNA for the CDR3: TGCGCCAGCACTCAAGTAGCGGGAGTAACCTACGAGCAGTACTTC.

V gene TRBV19 combines with J gene TRBJ1-1; 7 bases fit TRBD1. The CDR3 runs to 14 residues. The germline V gene encodes CDR1 LNHDA and CDR2 SQIVND (reference sequence). With 6 bases clipped from V and 1 base from J, the junction kept 5 bases outside the gene matches. The CDR3 loop reads CASRYRGANTEAFF. DNA for the CDR3: TGTGCCAGTAGATACAGGGGCGCGAACACTGAAGCTTTCTTT.

The chain employs TRBV5-1 and TRBJ1-2; 11 bases are a match to TRBD1. Germline assignment: CDR1 SGHRS and CDR2 YFSETQ. The CDR3 has 15 residues. V was pared by 4 bases and J by 2 bases, with 4 bases of the junction left unmatched. The CDR3 sequence is CASSPWTGGNYGYTF. Written as DNA, the CDR3 is TGCGCCAGCAGCCCGTGGACAGGGGGCAACTATGGCTACACCTTC.

The gene calls are TRBV12-3 or TRBV12-4 and TRBJ2-4; D not resolved. This CDR3 is 13 amino acids long. Trimming pared 6 bases from V and 3 bases from J, leaving 9 bases between. In DNA form, the CDR3 reads TGTGCCAGCAGCCGGATGGGCAAAAACATTCAGTACTTC. Encoded protein: CASSRMGKNIQYF.

The chain has TRBV24-1 and TRBJ2-2, with 7 bases aligning to TRBD1. V shed 4 bases, J shed 4 bases, and the junction held 11 bases outside the gene matches. Germline V CDR1 and CDR2: KGHDR, SFDVKD. The CDR3 extends over 17 amino acids. The CDR3, as DNA: TGTGCCACCAGTGACCTGGGACAGAGGGGATTCACCGGGGAGCTGTTTTTT. It translates to CATSDLGQRGFTGELFF.

CDR3 in amino acids: CASRAGSGGPQHF. The CDR3 DNA sequence: TGTGCCAGCAGGGCGGGGTCTGGGGGGCCCCAGCATTTT. The V and J genes are TRBV28 and TRBJ1-5, with a possible D match to TRBD1 (5 bases). CDR1 and CDR2 (germline): MDHEN, SYDVKM. Trimming shortened V by 6 bases and J by 9 bases, and 15 bases separated the two germline ends. The CDR3 is made up of 13 amino acids.

The V and J genes are TRBV11-2 and TRBJ2-7; D is possibly TRBD1 (5 bases). CDR1 is SGHAT and CDR2 is FQNNGV in the germline V gene. The CDR3 has 15 amino acids. The V gene lost 5 bases and the J gene lost 7 bases, with 21 bases spanning the gap. The chain's CDR3 is CASSPLRGSYDEQYF. CDR3 nucleotides: TGTGCCAGCAGCCCGCTAAGGGGATCCTACGATGAGCAGTACTTC.

The DNA of the CDR3 is TGTGCCAGCAGTCCAGTCTCGGGACAGGGGGCGCGGGGGAGGGAGAATGAGCAGTTCTTC. Amino acid sequence: CASSPVSGQGARGRENEQFF. This chain uses TRBV28 with TRBJ2-1; 12 bases are shared with TRBD1. Per germline, CDR1 MDHEN and CDR2 SYDVKM. V gave up 5 bases and J gave up 7 bases; unmatched junction bases: 21. This CDR3 comprises 20 residues.